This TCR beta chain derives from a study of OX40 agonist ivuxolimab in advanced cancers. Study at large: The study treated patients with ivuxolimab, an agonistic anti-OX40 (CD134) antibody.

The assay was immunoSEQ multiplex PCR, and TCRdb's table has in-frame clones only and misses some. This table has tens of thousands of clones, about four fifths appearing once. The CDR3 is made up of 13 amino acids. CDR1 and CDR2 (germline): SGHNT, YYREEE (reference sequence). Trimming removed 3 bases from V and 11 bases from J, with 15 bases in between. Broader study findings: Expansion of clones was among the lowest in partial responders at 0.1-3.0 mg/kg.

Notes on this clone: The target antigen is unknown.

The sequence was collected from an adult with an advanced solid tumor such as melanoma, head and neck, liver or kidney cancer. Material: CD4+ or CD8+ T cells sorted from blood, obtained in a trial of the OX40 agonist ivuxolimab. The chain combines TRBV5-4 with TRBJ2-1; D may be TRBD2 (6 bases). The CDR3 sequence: CASSSWPAGKQFF. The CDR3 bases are TGTGCCAGCAGCTCATGGCCTGCGGGGAAGCAGTTCTTC.